This entry lists 21 T cell receptor beta chains sequenced from one sample in a study of blood T cell repertoires in COVID-19. Data came from immunoSEQ multiplex PCR; TCRdb stores just in-frame clones and leaves some out. This table holds roughly 140,000 clones, 70% to 85% found once. The sample consisted of peripheral blood. The source is a man aged 55-75 years with active or convalescent COVID-19.

J is TRBJ2-5 and V is TRBV6-2 or TRBV6-3, with TRBD2 matching over 14 bases. V lost 0 bases, J lost 3 bases, and 3 bases stayed unmatched. CDR3 size: 17 residues. Germline V gene lookup returns CDR1 MNHEY and CDR2 SVGEGT. CDR3 residues: CASSYSGGLAGEETQYF. The CDR3 DNA reads TGTGCCAGCAGTTACTCCGGGGGACTAGCGGGAGAAGAGACCCAGTACTTC.

V usage is TRBV7-2 and J usage is TRBJ2-2; a possible D gene is TRBD1 (6 bases). Trimming stripped 3 bases from V and 8 bases from J, with 16 bases between. This CDR3 region has 15 residues. Germline CDR1 and CDR2: SGHTA and FQGNSA. The CDR3 sequence is CASSFFLDSTGELFF. The CDR3 DNA follows: TGTGCCAGCAGCTTTTTTTTGGACAGCACTGGGGAGCTGTTTTTT. The whole variable domain, remainder taken from reference TRBV7-2 and TRBJ2-2, is GAGVSQSPSNKVTEKGKDVELRCDPISGHTALYWYRQSLGQGLEFLIYFQGNSAPDKSGLPSDRFSAERTGGSVSTLTIQRTQQEDSAVYLCASSFFLDSTGELFFGEGSRLTVL.

The V call is TRBV5-6, the J call TRBJ2-7; the D gene is possibly TRBD1 (6 bases). The CDR3 extends over 16 amino acids. Germline CDR1 reads SGHDT; CDR2 reads YYEEEE. Trimming took off 4 bases at V and 2 bases at J, with 19 bases between the two ends. The CDR3 DNA is TGTGCCAGCAGCCGAATCTCAGGGGCGACCCCCTACGAGCAGTACTTC. The encoded protein is CASSRISGATPYEQYF.

The chain couples TRBV4-3 to TRBJ2-3; the D gene is possibly TRBD2 (5 bases). Germline values: CDR1 LGHNA, CDR2 YSLEER. Trimming took 4 bases from V and 6 from J, leaving 20 bases between them. The CDR3 has 16 residues. The CDR3 nucleotides are TGCGCCAGCAGCCCAATTGGGGAGCCCCACGGGGATACGCAGTATTTT. Translation gives CASSPIGEPHGDTQYF.

J is TRBJ1-2 and V is TRBV24-1; 7 bases align to TRBD1. Germline V gene data show CDR1 as KGHDR and CDR2 as SFDVKD. V shed 4 bases and J 7 bases; nucleotides not matched to a gene: 5. CDR3 length: 13 amino acids. The DNA of the CDR3 is TGTGCCACCAGTGAGCGACAGGGTGGTGGCTACACCTTC. Translating it yields CATSERQGGGYTF.

CDR3 region: CASSSTGVEETQYF. CDR3 nucleotide sequence: TGTGCCAGCAGCTCCACAGGGGTGGAAGAGACCCAGTACTTC. This sequence joins TRBV16 and TRBJ2-5, with 7 positions matching TRBD1. CDR1 and CDR2 from the germline V gene are KGHSY and FQNENV. V shed 5 bases, J shed 3 bases, and the junction held 6 bases outside the gene matches. CDR3 size: 14 residues. The full variable domain, completed using reference TRBV16 and TRBJ2-5, is GEEVAQTPKHLVRGEGQKAKLYCAPIKGHSYVFWYQQVLKNEFKFLISFQNENVFDETGMPKERFSAKCLPNSPCSLEIQATKLEDSAVYFCASSSTGVEETQYFGPGTRLLVL.

The chain joins TRBV18 to TRBJ1-1; D possibly corresponds to TRBD1 (6 bases). Germline V lookup: CDR1 KGHSH, CDR2 LQKENI. CDR3 length: 14 amino acids. Trimming left V 1 base short and J 1 base short, with 7 bases between. Here the CDR3 reads CASSPLGQNTEAFF. The CDR3 DNA sequence: TGTGCCAGCTCACCACTGGGACAGAACACTGAAGCTTTCTTT.

The chain combines TRBV7-9 with TRBJ2-5; possibly TRBD1 for D (5 bases). CDR1 is SEHNR and CDR2 is FQNEAQ in the germline V gene (reference sequence). This CDR3 has 15 residues. With 3 bases removed from V and 4 bases from J, the gap between germline ends came to 15 bases. The chain's CDR3 is CASSFSRVMAETQYF. CDR3 coding DNA: TGTGCCAGCAGCTTCTCCAGGGTAATGGCAGAGACCCAGTACTTC.

The chain couples TRBV14 to TRBJ2-7; D remains ambiguous. The CDR3 has 13 residues. V shed 1 base and J shed 3 bases, with 7 bases lying between them. CDR1 and CDR2 (germline): SGHDN, FVKESK. The CDR3, as DNA: TGTGCCAGCAGCCAAGGACACTTCTACGAGCAGTACGTC. Its translation: CASSQGHFYEQYV.

J is TRBJ2-7 and V is TRBV19; 11 bases match TRBD1. The CDR3 length is 14 residues. The J segment lost 0 bases and the V segment lost 7 bases, leaving 2 bases of the junction unmatched. Looked up from germline, CDR1 is LNHDA and CDR2 is SQIVND (reference sequence). The chain's CDR3 is CASKGQGVSYEQYF. CDR3 bases: TGTGCCAGTAAGGGACAGGGGGTCTCCTACGAGCAGTACTTC. The full variable domain, rest sourced from reference TRBV19 and TRBJ2-7, is DGGITQSPKYLFRKEGQNVTLSCEQNLNHDAMYWYRQDPGQGLRLIYYSQIVNDFQKGDIAEGYSVSREKKESFPLTVTSAQKNPTAFYLCASKGQGVSYEQYFGPGTRLTVT.

The rearrangement joins TRBV6-5 to TRBJ1-2; 9 bases agree with TRBD1. Trimming removed 6 bases from V and 4 bases from J; junction bases left unmatched: 3. Germline-derived CDR1 and CDR2 are MNHEY and SVGAGI. This CDR3 spans 13 amino acids. The CDR3 here is CASRTGQGYGYTF. The DNA of the CDR3 is TGTGCCAGCAGAACGGGACAGGGCTATGGCTACACCTTC.

The J gene is TRBJ1-2, the V gene TRBV5-6, with 9 bases matching TRBD1. Germline lookup yields CDR1 SGHDT and CDR2 YYEEEE. V gave up 4 bases and J gave up 7 bases; unmatched junction bases: 5. The CDR3 spans 13 residues. CDR3 region: CASSTGTGFGYTF. The CDR3 coding sequence is TGTGCCAGCAGCACCGGGACAGGGTTTGGCTACACCTTC.

The rearrangement joins TRBV5-1 to TRBJ1-1, with D unresolved. CDR3 length: 11 residues. V lost 7 bases and J lost 5, with 9 bases in between. Germline loops: CDR1 SGHRS, CDR2 YFSETQ. For the CDR3, the DNA is TGCGCCAGCTTGGGAGGGACTGAAGCTTTCTTT. This sequence encodes CASLGGTEAFF. The full variable domain, completed using reference TRBV5-1 and TRBJ1-1, is KAGVTQTPRYLIKTRGQQVTLSCSPISGHRSVSWYQQTPGQGLQFLFEYFSETQRNKGNFPGRFSGRQFSNSRSEMNVSTLELGDSALYLCASLGGTEAFFGQGTRLTVV.

The rearrangement joins TRBV7-2 to TRBJ2-5, with D hard to call. The V end was cut by 0 bases, the J end by 5 bases, with 7 bases between. CDR1 is SGHTA, CDR2 FQGNSA, per germline. This CDR3 comprises 13 residues. The CDR3 nucleotides are TGTGCCAGCAGCTTAGCCCCGCGTGAGACCCAGTACTTC. Translated: CASSLAPRETQYF.

This clone was detected only a few times. The chain recombines TRBV2 with TRBJ1-2; TRBD1 might be the D (5 bases). V lost 8 bases to trimming and J lost 2 bases, with 15 bases between them. Germline V gene sequence: CDR1 SNHLY, CDR2 FYNNEI. The CDR3 is 14 residues long. The CDR3 protein is CASGTLRANYGYTF. The CDR3 DNA reads TGTGCCAGCGGAACCCTCAGGGCCAACTATGGCTACACCTTC. The whole variable domain, remainder taken from reference TRBV2 and TRBJ1-2, is EPEVTQTPSHQVTQMGQEVILRCVPISNHLYFYWYRQILGQKVEFLVSFYNNEISEKSEIFDDQFSVERPDGSNFTLKIRSTKLEDSAMYFCASGTLRANYGYTFGSGTRLTVV.

This clone was seen only a few times. V gene TRBV2 combines with J gene TRBJ2-1; 8 nucleotides match TRBD2. The J segment lost 5 bases and the V segment lost 7 bases, leaving 16 bases of the junction unmatched. The CDR3 covers 17 residues. CDR1 and CDR2 (germline): SNHLY, FYNNEI. Written as DNA, the CDR3 is TGTGCCAGCATAAGCGGGAGCACCCTATTAGCACACAATGAGCAGTTCTTC. Amino acids: CASISGSTLLAHNEQFF.

V usage is TRBV30 and J usage is TRBJ2-5; D ambiguous. Germline CDR1 and CDR2: GTSNPN and SVGIG (reference sequence). The V gene lost 0 bases and the J gene lost 13 bases, with 18 bases spanning the gap. The CDR3 consists of 13 residues. CDR3: CAWSVLQESGRYF. CDR3 nucleotides: TGTGCCTGGAGTGTGCTGCAAGAGTCCGGTCGGTACTTC.

This clone was recorded only once. The chain recombines TRBV7-8 with TRBJ2-1, with D possibly TRBD1 on 5 matching bases. CDR3 length: 17 residues. Germline loops: CDR1 SGHVS, CDR2 FQNEAQ. V lost 7 bases and J 1 base, leaving 20 bases between the germline ends. CDR3 nucleotides: TGTGCCAGCAACCCTCGCAGGGCCCCTGGGTCCTACAATGAGCAGTTCTTC. Translating it yields CASNPRRAPGSYNEQFF.

This clone appeared a few times. CDR3 coding DNA: TGCGCCAGCAGTGAGTCGGGGCAAGGAAACACCATATATTTT. Translating gives CASSESGQGNTIYF. V usage is TRBV10-1 and J usage is TRBJ1-3; D may be TRBD1 (5 bases). The germline V and J ends were trimmed by 0 bases and 4 bases, with 7 bases remaining between them. This CDR3 has 14 amino acids. CDR1 is WNHNN and CDR2 is SYGVQD in the germline V gene (reference sequence).

V and J are TRBV5-5 and TRBJ2-1; TRBD1 matches 8 bases. The J segment lost 4 bases and the V segment lost 4 bases, leaving 7 bases of the junction unmatched. Germline V CDR1 and CDR2: SGHKS, YYEKEE (reference sequence). The CDR3 is made up of 15 amino acids. The CDR3 spells CASSIGQGLYNEQFF. CDR3 coding DNA: TGTGCCAGCAGCATTGGACAGGGTTTATACAATGAGCAGTTCTTC.

The chain uses TRBV9 and TRBJ2-1; TRBD2 is a possible D gene (6 bases). The CDR3 contains 15 residues. Germline CDR1 is SGDLS and CDR2 is YYNGEE. The ends were cut back, 4 bases at V and 3 bases at J, with 14 bases in the middle. The CDR3 loop is CASSMSGLNYNEQFF. CDR3 DNA sequence: TGTGCCAGCAGCATGAGCGGGTTGAACTACAATGAGCAGTTCTTC.